The clone carrying this TCR beta chain was observed a handful of times. No antigen is known for it. Stated time point: week 35, safety follow-up. The investigators gave 300 ug of mutant IDH1 20-mer peptide in each vaccine dose, together with topical imiquimod. The sample is drawn from a study of a mutant IDH1 vaccine in newly diagnosed glioma. This table comes from immunoSEQ multiplex PCR, and its TCRdb copy is limited to in-frame clones, with some not included. The sample lists some 66,000 clones; approximately 81% were seen once. The germline V and J ends were trimmed by 2 bases and 4 bases, with 8 bases remaining between them. The CDR3 sequence is 12 residues long. CDR1 is GTSNPN, CDR2 SVGIG, per germline (reference sequence).

The input for sequencing was PBMCs, taken from a glioma patient whose treatment included an IDH1 peptide vaccine. The TCR originated in a man between 25 and 39 years old with glioma. This chain uses TRBV30 with TRBJ1-2; no reliable D call. The CDR3 nucleotides are TGTGCCTGGAGTTCAGATCGCTATGGCTACACCTTC. It encodes CAWSSDRYGYTF.